This T cell receptor beta chain was obtained from a study of cytomegalovirus exposure and HLA in healthy donors. J lost 4 bases, V lost 6 bases, and 7 bases had no gene match. CDR1 is SGHNT and CDR2 is YYREEE in the germline V gene (reference sequence). This CDR3 is built from 15 residues. The PCR ran on 60 Vbeta and 13 Jbeta primers. Repertoires were generated with immunoSEQ multiplex PCR, while TCRdb's copy carries only in-frame clones and drops some. This sample has about 96,000 clones, with 65% to 85% found just once. Donors showed nominal health when sampled, although they likely had unrecorded immune exposures.

J is TRBJ2-2 and V is TRBV5-4, with 9 bases fitting TRBD1. Material for sequencing was PBMCs. The TCR originated in a man younger than 45 in good health and CMV-seronegative. The CDR3 DNA reads TGTGCCAGCATCCAACAGGGGGCTGTCACCGGGGAGCTGTTTTTT. The encoded protein is CASIQQGAVTGELFF.